The clone carrying this T cell receptor (beta chain) was observed once. Authors' analysis steps: Amplification from reference gene primers served as the basis for estimated nucleated cell counts. The method was immunoSEQ multiplex PCR; TCRdb's version includes in-frame clones alone and lacks a portion of them. V and J calls and clone size come straight from that table; D and trimming were deduced from the DNA. Here the sample spans some 260,000 clones, around 85% being singletons. This sample stems from a study of blood T cell repertoires in COVID-19. At the level of the study: Samples came from the United States, Italy and Spain, spanning acute and convalescent COVID-19.

The CDR3 sequence is 14 residues long. CDR1 and CDR2 from the germline V gene are LGHDT and YNNKEL (reference sequence). V lost 4 bases and J lost 1, with 10 bases in between. The specimen was peripheral blood. The clonotype comes from an elderly man with acute or convalescent COVID-19. The chain is built from TRBV3-1 (or the pseudogene TRBV3-2) and TRBJ1-1; D not resolved. The CDR3 sequence is CASSPRRGNTEAFF. The CDR3, as DNA: TGTGCCAGCAGCCCCCGGCGGGGGAACACTGAAGCTTTCTTT.